These T cell receptor beta chains were read from a single sample in a study of T cell repertoires in cytomegalovirus infection. One entry per CDR3 protein results from TCRdb running MiXCR on the reads. The sample holds 250,000 to 350,000 distinct CDR3 sequences, roughly 23% seen once. Sequenced material: PBMCs. All receptors come from a human donor in good health (CMV status not recorded). Some clones in this sample may be carry-over from other donors' samples. The CDR3 runs from the conserved cysteine through the conserved F or W.

j_call v_call cdr3_aa
TRBJ1-6 TRBV12-3/TRBV12-4 CASSPVQGRNSPLHF
TRBJ1-2 TRBV5-4 CASSLPGTGNYGYTF
TRBJ1-4 TRBV4-1 CASSQAGTGGWSNEKLFF
TRBJ1-5 TRBV27 CASSLGGPGPSNQPQHF
TRBJ2-1 TRBV4-1 CASSQWGLAETNEQFF
TRBJ1-1 TRBV2 CASSVLRGYTEAFF
TRBJ2-7 TRBV5-4 CASSWGQGYEQYF
TRBJ1-4 TRBV7-9 CASSSYRTTANEKLFF
TRBJ2-7 TRBV4-2 CASSQEEGGTGRIHEQYF
TRBJ2-7 TRBV7-2 CASRGSVGYEQYF
TRBJ2-7 TRBV28 CASSRLDSDEQYF
TRBJ2-7 TRBV11-2 CASSLGRGRDEQYF
TRBJ1-6 TRBV7-8 CASSPGTGRSPLHF
TRBJ2-1 TRBV28 CASSLLGTGVSYNEQFF
TRBJ1-3 TRBV29-1 CSAQTVTGNTIYF
TRBJ1-2 TRBV19 CASSKIWDVYGYTF
TRBJ1-6 TRBV7-2 CASSLVGSNSPLHF
TRBJ2-1 TRBV7-8 CASSLETGSFSGEQFF
TRBJ1-5 TRBV12-3/TRBV12-4 CASSRASDSRQPQHF
TRBJ1-2 TRBV7-4 CASSAGPTDTF
TRBJ1-5 TRBV19 CASIGRLGPQHF
TRBJ2-7 TRBV7-8 CASSSGTLSYEQYF
TRBJ2-3 TRBV7-6 CASLLRDSTDTQYF
TRBJ2-7 TRBV29-1 CSHKTGDSYEQYF
TRBJ2-2 TRBV6-5 CASRVSGGPGELFF
TRBJ2-6 TRBV7-8 CASSLVGRTGANVLTF
TRBJ1-5 TRBV7-2 CASSFDRSNQPQHF
TRBJ2-2 TRBV11-2 CASRLANTGELFF
TRBJ1-3 TRBV7-6 CASSWGQSSGNTIYF
TRBJ2-3 TRBV29-1 CSAADRNTDTQYF
TRBJ2-1 TRBV23-1 CASSQHVIWTSAYNEQFF
TRBJ1-6 TRBV7-2 CASSTGLGSPLHF
TRBJ2-3 TRBV28 CASSFFQGKTTDTQYF
TRBJ2-7 TRBV28 CASSSSAASATDEQYF
TRBJ2-2 TRBV9 CASSVEQGAGELFF
TRBJ2-4 TRBV7-2 CASSLGLGSIQYF
TRBJ2-1 TRBV14 CASSQEGGSPSYNEQFF
TRBJ1-1 TRBV10-3 CAISGPGQGREDTEAFF
TRBJ2-6 TRBV19 CASRRTGDSGANVLTF
TRBJ2-2 TRBV19 CASSMVVGELFF
TRBJ1-2 TRBV2 CAGQGRTNGYTF
TRBJ2-1 TRBV11-3 CASSSGLEQFF
TRBJ1-1 TRBV5-1 CASSLGGGVPNTEAFF
TRBJ2-1 TRBV9 CASSVEDGGVYNEQFF
TRBJ2-3 TRBV6-6 CASSYRGASFIADTQYF
TRBJ2-2 TRBV18 CASSPPGGPNTGELFF
TRBJ2-7 TRBV20-1 CSAIGPQQYF
TRBJ1-4 TRBV29-1 CSGAWGEKLFF
TRBJ1-3 TRBV19 CASSRQAYGNTIYF
TRBJ2-5 TRBV7-2 CASSLYGPQETQYF
TRBJ1-1 TRBV18 CASSPEGMGTEAFF
TRBJ2-5 TRBV27 CASSLYTGEETQYF
TRBJ2-1 TRBV29-1 CSGGPGLRDEQFF
TRBJ1-1 TRBV7-2 CASSVPGFRLDTEAFF
TRBJ2-2 TRBV2 CASLLRTGGLGTGELFF